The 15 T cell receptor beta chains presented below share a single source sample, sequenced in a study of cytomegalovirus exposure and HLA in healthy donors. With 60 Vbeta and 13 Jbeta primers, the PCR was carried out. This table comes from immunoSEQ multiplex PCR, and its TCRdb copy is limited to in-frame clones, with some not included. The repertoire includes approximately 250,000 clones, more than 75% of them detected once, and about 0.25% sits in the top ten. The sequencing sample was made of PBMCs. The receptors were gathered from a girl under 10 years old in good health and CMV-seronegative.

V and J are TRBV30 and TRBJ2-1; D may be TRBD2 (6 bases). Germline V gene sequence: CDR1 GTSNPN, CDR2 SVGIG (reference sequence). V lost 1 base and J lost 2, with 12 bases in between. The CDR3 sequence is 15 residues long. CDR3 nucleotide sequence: TGTGCCTGGAGTGCGTGGGAGGAAGCCTACAATGAGCAGTTCTTC. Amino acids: CAWSAWEEAYNEQFF.

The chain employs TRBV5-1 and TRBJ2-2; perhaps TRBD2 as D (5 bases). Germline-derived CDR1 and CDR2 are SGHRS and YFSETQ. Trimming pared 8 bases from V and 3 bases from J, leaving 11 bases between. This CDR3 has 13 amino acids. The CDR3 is CASSVGDTGELFF. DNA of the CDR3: TGCGCCAGTAGCGTAGGAGACACCGGGGAGCTGTTTTTT.

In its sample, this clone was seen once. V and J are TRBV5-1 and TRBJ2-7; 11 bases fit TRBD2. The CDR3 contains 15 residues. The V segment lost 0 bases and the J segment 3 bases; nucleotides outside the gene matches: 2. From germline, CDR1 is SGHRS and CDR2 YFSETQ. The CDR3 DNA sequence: TGCGCCAGCAGCTTGGATGGACTAGCGGGCTACGAGCAGTACTTC. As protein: CASSLDGLAGYEQYF.

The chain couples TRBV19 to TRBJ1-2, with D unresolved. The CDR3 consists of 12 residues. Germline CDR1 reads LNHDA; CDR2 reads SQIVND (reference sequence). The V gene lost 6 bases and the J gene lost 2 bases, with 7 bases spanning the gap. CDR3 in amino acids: CASSDTNYGYTF. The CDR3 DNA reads TGTGCCAGTAGCGATACAAACTATGGCTACACCTTC.

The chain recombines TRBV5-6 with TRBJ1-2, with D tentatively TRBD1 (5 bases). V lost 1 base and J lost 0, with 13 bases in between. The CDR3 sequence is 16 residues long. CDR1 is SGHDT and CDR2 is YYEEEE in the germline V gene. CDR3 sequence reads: CASSLRGATSNYGYTF. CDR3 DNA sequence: TGTGCCAGCAGCTTGCGCGGGGCCACCTCTAACTATGGCTACACCTTC.

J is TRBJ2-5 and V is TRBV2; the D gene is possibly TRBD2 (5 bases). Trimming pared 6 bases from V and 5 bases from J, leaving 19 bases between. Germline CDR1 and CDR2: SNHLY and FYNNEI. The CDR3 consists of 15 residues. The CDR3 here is CASRERLLRSETQYF. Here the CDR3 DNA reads TGTGCCAGCAGAGAACGACTACTTAGGTCGGAGACCCAGTACTTC.

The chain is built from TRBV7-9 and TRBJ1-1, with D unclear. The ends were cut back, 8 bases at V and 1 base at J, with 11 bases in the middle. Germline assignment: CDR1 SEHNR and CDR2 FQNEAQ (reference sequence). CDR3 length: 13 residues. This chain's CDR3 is CASAEHPNTEAFF. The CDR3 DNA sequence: TGTGCCAGCGCCGAGCACCCGAACACTGAAGCTTTCTTT.

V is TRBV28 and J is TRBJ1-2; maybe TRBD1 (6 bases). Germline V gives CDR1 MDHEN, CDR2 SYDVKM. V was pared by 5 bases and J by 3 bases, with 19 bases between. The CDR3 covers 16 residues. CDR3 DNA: TGTGCCAGCAGTCCCCTCGGCGCCGAGGGGGACTATGGCTACACCTTC. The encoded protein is CASSPLGAEGDYGYTF.

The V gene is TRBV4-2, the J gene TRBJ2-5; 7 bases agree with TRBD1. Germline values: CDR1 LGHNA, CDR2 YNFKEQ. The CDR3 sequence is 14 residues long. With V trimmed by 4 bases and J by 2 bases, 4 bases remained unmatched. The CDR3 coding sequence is TGTGCCAGCAGCCTGGGACAGTCACAAGAGACCCAGTACTTC. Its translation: CASSLGQSQETQYF.

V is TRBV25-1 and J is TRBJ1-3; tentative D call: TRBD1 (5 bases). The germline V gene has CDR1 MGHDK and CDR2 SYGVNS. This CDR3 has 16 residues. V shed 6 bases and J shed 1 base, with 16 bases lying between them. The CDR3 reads CASSHGHTTSGNTIYF. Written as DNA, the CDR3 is TGTGCCAGCAGCCACGGACACACCACTTCTGGAAACACCATATATTTT.

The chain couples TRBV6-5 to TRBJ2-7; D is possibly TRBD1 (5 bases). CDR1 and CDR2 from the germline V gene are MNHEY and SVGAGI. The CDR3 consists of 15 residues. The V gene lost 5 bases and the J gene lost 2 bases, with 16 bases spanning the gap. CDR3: CASSPSLPDTYEQYF. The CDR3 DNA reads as TGTGCCAGCAGTCCCTCATTACCGGACACCTACGAGCAGTACTTC.

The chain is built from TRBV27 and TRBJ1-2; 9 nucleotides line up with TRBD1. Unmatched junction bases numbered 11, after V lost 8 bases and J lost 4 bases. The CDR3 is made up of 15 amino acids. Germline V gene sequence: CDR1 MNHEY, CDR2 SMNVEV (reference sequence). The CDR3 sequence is CASCNPGQGTYGYTF. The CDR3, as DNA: TGTGCCAGCTGCAACCCGGGACAGGGAACCTATGGCTACACCTTC.

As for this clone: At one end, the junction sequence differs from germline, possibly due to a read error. The CDR3: CASSLAPTSAWNTGELVF. CDR3 DNA: TGCGCCAGCAGCTTGGCCCCCACTAGCGCTTGGAACACCGGGGAGCTGGTTTTT. This rearrangement joins TRBV5-1 to TRBJ2-2; 7 bases are a match to TRBD2. Germline lookup yields CDR1 SGHRS and CDR2 YFSETQ. This CDR3 spans 18 amino acids.

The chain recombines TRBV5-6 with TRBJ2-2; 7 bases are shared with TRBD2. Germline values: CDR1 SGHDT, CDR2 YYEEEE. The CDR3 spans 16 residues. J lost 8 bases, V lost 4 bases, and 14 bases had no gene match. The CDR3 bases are TGTGCCAGCAGCCATCAGACTAGCAGTTTGATTGGGGAGCTGTTTTTT. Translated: CASSHQTSSLIGELFF. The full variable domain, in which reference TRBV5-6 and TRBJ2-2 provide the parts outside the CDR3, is DAGVTQSPTHLIKTRGQQVTLRCSPKSGHDTVSWYQQALGQGPQFIFQYYEEEERQRGNFPDRFSGHQFPNYSSELNVNALLLGDSALYLCASSHQTSSLIGELFFGEGSRLTVL.

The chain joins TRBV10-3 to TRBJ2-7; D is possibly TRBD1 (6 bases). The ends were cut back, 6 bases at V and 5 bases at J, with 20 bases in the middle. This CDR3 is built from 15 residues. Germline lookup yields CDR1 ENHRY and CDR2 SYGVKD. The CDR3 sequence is CAISLQGPSRNEQYF. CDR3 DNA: TGTGCCATCAGCTTACAGGGACCATCCCGGAACGAGCAGTACTTC.